The TCR beta chain described here comes from a study of T cell responses to AZD1222 COVID-19 vaccine. The repertoire was sequenced with immunoSEQ multiplex PCR; TCRdb's copy has only in-frame clones and lacks some. The sample yields roughly 85,000 clones, roughly nine tenths seen once. The germline gives CDR1 MNHEY, CDR2 SVGAGI. The CDR3 contains 11 residues. V shed 6 bases and J 8 bases; nucleotides not matched to a gene: 3. The source is an adult who received the AZD1222 COVID-19 vaccine. This sample comprised peripheral blood, obtained 28 days after the second AZD1222 dose. V and J are TRBV6-5 and TRBJ1-1; 7 nucleotides line up with TRBD1. The CDR3: CASRSDREAFF. The CDR3 nucleotides read TGTGCCAGCAGGTCGGACAGGGAAGCTTTCTTT.